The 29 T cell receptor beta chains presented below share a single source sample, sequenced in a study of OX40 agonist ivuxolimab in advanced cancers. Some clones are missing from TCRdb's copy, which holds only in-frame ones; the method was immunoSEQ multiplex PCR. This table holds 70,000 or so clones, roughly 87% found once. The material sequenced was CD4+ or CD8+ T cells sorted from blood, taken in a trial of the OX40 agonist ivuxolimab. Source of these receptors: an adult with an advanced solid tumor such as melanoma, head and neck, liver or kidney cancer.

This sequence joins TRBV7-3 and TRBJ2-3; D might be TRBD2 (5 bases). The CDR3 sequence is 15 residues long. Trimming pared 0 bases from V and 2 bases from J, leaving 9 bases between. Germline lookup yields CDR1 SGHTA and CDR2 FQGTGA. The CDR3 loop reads CASSLTGVNTDTQYF. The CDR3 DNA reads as TGTGCCAGCAGCTTAACCGGGGTTAACACAGATACGCAGTATTTT.

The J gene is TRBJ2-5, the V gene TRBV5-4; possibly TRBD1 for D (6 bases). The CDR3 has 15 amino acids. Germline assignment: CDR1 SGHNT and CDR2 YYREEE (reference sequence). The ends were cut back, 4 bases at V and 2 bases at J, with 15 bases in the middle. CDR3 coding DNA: TGTGCCAGCAGCCAAGAATGGGGGCCTCAAGAGACCCAGTACTTC. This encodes CASSQEWGPQETQYF. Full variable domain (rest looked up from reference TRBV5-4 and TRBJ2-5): ETGVTQSPTHLIKTRGQQVTLRCSSQSGHNTVSWYQQALGQGPQFIFQYYREEENGRGNFPPRFSGLQFPNYSSELNVNALELDDSALYLCASSQEWGPQETQYFGPGTRLLVL.

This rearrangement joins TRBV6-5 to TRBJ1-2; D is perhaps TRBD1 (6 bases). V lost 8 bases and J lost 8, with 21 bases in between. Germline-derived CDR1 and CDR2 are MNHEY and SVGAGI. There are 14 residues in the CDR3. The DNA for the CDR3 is TGTGCCAGCCTAGGACAGTCGCTCTCTGGGGGCTACACCTTC. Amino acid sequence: CASLGQSLSGGYTF.

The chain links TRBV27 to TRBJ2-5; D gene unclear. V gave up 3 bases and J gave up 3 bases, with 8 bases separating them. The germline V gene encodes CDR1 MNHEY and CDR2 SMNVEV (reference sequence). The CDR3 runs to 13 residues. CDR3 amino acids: CASSFSQKETQYF. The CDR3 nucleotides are TGTGCCAGCAGTTTCTCACAAAAAGAGACCCAGTACTTC.

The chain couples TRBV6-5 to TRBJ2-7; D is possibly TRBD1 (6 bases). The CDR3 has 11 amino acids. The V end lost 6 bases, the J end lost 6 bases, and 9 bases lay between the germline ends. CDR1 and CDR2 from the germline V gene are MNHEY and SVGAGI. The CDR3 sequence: CASSTGIEQYF. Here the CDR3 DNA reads TGTGCCAGCAGCACAGGGATCGAGCAGTACTTC.

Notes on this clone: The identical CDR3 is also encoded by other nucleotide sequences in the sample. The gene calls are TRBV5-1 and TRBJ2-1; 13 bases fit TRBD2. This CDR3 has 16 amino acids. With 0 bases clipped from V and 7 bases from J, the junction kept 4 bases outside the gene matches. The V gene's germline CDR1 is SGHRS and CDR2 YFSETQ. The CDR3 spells CASSLGTSGSRNEQFF. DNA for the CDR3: TGCGCCAGCAGCTTGGGGACTAGCGGGAGTAGGAATGAGCAGTTCTTC.

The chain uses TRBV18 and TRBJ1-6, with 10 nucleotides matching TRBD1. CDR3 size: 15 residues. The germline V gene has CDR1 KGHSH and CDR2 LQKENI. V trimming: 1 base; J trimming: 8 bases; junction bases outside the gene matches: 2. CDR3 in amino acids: CASSPRGQGDSPLHF. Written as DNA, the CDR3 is TGTGCCAGCTCACCACGAGGACAGGGGGATTCACCCCTCCACTTT.

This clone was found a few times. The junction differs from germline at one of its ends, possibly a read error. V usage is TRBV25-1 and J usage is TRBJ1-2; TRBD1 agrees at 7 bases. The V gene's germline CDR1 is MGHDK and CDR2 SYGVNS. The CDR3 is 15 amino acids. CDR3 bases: TGTGCCAGCTGTGAAGGACAGGAACGATCCTATGGCTACACCTTC. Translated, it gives CASCEGQERSYGYTF.

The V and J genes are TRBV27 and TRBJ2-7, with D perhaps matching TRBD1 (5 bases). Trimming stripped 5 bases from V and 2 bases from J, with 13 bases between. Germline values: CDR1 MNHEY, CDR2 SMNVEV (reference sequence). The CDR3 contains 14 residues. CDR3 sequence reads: CASSIGVVPYEQYF. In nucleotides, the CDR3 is TGTGCCAGCAGTATAGGGGTAGTGCCCTACGAGCAGTACTTC.

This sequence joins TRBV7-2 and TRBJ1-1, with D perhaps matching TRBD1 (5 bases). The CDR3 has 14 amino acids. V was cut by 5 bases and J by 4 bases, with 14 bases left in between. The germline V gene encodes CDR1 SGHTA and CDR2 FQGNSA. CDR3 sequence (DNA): TGTGCCAGCAGCCTTGACCAGAGGGGCACTGAAGCTTTCTTT. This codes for CASSLDQRGTEAFF.

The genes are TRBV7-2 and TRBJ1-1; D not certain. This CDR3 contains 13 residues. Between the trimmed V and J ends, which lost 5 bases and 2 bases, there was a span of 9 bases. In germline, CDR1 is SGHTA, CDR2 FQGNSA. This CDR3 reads CASSRVVNTEAFF. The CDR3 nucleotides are TGTGCCAGCAGCAGGGTAGTCAACACTGAAGCTTTCTTT.

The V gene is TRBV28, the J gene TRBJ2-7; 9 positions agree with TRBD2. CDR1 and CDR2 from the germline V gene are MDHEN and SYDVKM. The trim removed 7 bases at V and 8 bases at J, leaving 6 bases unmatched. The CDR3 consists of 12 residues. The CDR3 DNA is TGTGCCAGCACGCCGGGACTAGCAAAGCAGTACTTC. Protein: CASTPGLAKQYF.

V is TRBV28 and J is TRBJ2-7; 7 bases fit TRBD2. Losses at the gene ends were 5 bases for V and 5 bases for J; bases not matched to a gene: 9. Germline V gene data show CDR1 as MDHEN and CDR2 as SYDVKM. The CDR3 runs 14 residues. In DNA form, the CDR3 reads TGTGCCAGCAGTCCGGGAGGTAGCAGGAACGAGCAGTACTTC. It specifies CASSPGGSRNEQYF.

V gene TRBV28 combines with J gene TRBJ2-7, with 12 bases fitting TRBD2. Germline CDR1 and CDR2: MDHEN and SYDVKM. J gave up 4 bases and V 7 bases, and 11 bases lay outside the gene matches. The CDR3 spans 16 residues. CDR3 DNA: TGTGCCAGCACCGTCCCTGGACTAGCGGGGATTTACGAGCAGTACTTC. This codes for CASTVPGLAGIYEQYF.

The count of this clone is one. Written as DNA, the CDR3 is TGTGCCAGTCGCCCAGGGGTAGAACCTTCACCCCTCCACTTT. Its protein product is CASRPGVEPSPLHF. The chain uses TRBV6-6 and TRBJ1-6; the D gene is possibly TRBD1 (6 bases). There are 14 residues in the CDR3. In germline, CDR1 is MNHNY, CDR2 SVGAGI (reference sequence). V lost 9 bases to trimming and J lost 9 bases, with 18 bases between them.

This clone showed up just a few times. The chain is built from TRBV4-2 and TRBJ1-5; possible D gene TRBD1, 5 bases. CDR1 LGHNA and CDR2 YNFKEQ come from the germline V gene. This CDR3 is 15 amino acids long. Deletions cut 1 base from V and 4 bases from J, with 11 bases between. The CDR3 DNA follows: TGTGCCAGCAGCCAAGGACTGACAGCAAATCAGCCCCAGCATTTT. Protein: CASSQGLTANQPQHF.

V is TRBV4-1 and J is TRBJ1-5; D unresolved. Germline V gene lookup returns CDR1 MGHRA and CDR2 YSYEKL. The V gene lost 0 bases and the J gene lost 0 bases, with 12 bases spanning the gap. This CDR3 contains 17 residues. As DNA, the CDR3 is TGCGCCAGCAGCCAAGAGAGGGCAGGCCATAGCAATCAGCCCCAGCATTTT. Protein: CASSQERAGHSNQPQHF.

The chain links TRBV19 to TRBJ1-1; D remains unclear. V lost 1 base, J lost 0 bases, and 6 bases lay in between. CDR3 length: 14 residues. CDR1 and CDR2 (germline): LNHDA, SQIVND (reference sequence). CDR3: CASSIGQLNTEAFF. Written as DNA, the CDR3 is TGTGCCAGTAGTATAGGGCAGCTGAACACTGAAGCTTTCTTT.

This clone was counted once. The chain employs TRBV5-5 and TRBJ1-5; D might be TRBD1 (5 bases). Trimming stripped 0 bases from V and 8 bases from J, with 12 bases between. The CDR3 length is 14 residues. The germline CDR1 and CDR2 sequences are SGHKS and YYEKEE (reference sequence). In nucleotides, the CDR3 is TGTGCCAGCAGCTTGGCGGGGGGTGAAGAGCCCCAGCATTTT. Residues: CASSLAGGEEPQHF.

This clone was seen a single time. The CDR3 nucleotides are TGTGCCAGCACCGACAGGGTATACTATGGCTACACCTTC. This encodes CASTDRVYYGYTF. The chain carries TRBV28 and TRBJ1-2; TRBD1 agrees at 7 bases. V lost 7 bases to trimming and J lost 3 bases; unmatched junction nucleotides: 5. The germline CDR1 and CDR2 sequences are MDHEN and SYDVKM. The CDR3 spans 13 residues.

This CDR3 reads CASSPLDELYEQYF. The CDR3 DNA follows: TGTGCCAGCTCACCACTGGATGAGCTCTACGAGCAGTACTTC. The chain carries TRBV18 and TRBJ2-7, with no clear D. The CDR3 runs 14 residues. From germline, CDR1 is KGHSH and CDR2 LQKENI. Trimming left V 1 base short and J 3 bases short, with 10 bases between.

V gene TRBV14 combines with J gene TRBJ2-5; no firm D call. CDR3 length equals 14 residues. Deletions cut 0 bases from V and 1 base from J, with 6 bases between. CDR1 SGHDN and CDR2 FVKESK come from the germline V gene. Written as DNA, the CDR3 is TGTGCCAGCAGCCAAGAGAGACTCCAAGAGACCCAGTACTTC. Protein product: CASSQERLQETQYF.

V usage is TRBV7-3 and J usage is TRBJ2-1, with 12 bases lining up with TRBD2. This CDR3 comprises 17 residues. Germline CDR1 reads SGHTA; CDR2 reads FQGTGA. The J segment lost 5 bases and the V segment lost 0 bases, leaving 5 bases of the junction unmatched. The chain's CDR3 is CASSLTAGLAGNNEQFF. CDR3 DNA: TGTGCCAGCAGCTTAACCGCCGGACTAGCGGGGAACAATGAGCAGTTCTTC.

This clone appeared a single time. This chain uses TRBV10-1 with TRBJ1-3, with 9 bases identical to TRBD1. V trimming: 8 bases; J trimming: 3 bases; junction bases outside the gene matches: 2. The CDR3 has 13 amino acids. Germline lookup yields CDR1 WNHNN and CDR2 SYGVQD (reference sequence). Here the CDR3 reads CASGTGNGNTIYF. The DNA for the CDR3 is TGCGCCAGCGGGACAGGGAATGGAAACACCATATATTTT.

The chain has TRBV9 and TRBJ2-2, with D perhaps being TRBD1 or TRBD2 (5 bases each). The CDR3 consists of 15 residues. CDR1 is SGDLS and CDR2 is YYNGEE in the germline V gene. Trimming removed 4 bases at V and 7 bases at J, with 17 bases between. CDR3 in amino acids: CASSRDVGYVGELFF. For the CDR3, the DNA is TGTGCCAGCAGCCGGGACGTAGGCTACGTCGGGGAGCTGTTTTTT. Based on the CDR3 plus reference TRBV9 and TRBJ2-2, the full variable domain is DSGVTQTPKHLITATGQRVTLRCSPRSGDLSVYWYQQSLDQGLQFLIQYYNGEERAKGNILERFSAQQFPDLHSELNLSSLELGDSALYFCASSRDVGYVGELFFGEGSRLTVL.

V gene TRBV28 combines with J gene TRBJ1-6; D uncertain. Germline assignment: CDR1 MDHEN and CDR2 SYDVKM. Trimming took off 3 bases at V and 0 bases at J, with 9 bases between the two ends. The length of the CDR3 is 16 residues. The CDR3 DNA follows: TGTGCCAGCAGTTTTTCGGGCAGCTCCTATAATTCACCCCTCCACTTT. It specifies CASSFSGSSYNSPLHF.

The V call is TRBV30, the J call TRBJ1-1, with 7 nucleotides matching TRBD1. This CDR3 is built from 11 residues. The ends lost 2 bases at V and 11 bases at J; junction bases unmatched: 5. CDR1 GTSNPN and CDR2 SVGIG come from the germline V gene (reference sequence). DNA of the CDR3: TGTGCCTGGAGTTCGGCCAGGGGGGCTTTCTTT. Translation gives CAWSSARGAFF.

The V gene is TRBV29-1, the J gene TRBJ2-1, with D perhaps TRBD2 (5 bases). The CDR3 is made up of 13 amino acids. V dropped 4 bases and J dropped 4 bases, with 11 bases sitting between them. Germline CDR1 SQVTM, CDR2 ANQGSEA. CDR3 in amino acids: CSVGTPLYNEQFF. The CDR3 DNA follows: TGCAGCGTTGGGACTCCGCTATACAATGAGCAGTTCTTC.

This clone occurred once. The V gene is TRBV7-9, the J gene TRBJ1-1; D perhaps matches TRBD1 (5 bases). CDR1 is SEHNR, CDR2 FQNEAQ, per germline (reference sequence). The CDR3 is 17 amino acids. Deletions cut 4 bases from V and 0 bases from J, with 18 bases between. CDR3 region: CASSSGGGVKMNTEAFF. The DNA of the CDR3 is TGTGCCAGCAGCTCCGGTGGAGGGGTGAAGATGAACACTGAAGCTTTCTTT.